The subject of this entry is one T cell receptor beta chain. Source study methods: From reference gene primer amplification, estimates of nucleated cell counts were derived. Clones were read by immunoSEQ multiplex PCR, and TCRdb kept only the in-frame ones, dropping some. The V and J calls and the clone size are those of that table, but D and trimming were determined from the DNA. The table includes some 140,000 clones, approximately 80% detected once. These data are taken from a study of blood T cell repertoires in COVID-19. About the research overall: Sources were T cells, B-cell-depleted T cells, or PBMCs; the material itself was cDNA or gDNA.

The CDR3 totals 14 residues. The germline gives CDR1 GTSNPN, CDR2 SVGIG (reference sequence). Trimming removed 3 bases from V and 2 bases from J, with 13 bases in between. The sequenced sample consisted of peripheral blood. The clonotype was recovered from a woman in her sixties with acute or convalescent COVID-19. The chain employs TRBV30 and TRBJ2-5, with D unclear. CDR3 nucleotides: TGTGCCTGGAGGAAGACAAGTACTCAAGAGACCCAGTACTTC. It codes for CAWRKTSTQETQYF.